This TCR beta chain emerged from a study of regulatory T cells in long-lasting Graves disease. V was shortened by 10 bases and J by 1 base, with 14 bases between the two germline ends. CDR3 length: 14 residues. CDR1 is ENHRY, CDR2 SYGVKD, per germline. Building of the TCR beta libraries involved iRepertoire HTBI primers and Arm-PCR of CDR3 regions. One entry per CDR3 protein results from TCRdb running MiXCR on the multiplex PCR reads. The sample yields about 350,000 distinct CDR3 sequences, 16% seen once. Time point: newly diagnosed GD, antithyroid drugs for less than 3 months. The TCR library was made from RNA that had been extracted from PBMCs in TRIzol. This clonotype was seen a handful of times. A further study also used this sample, focusing on T cells in Graves' hyperthyroidism and ophthalmopathy. As that study records: Blood also showed most of the thyroid clonotypes that were expanded above 0.001.

The genes are TRBV10-3 and TRBJ1-5; D gene unclear. The sequenced sample was peripheral blood mononuclear cells (PBMCs), obtained at new diagnosis, from a patient treated with antithyroid drugs. The source is a middle-aged man with Graves disease. CDR3 amino acids: CATAMEGSNQPQHF. CDR3 DNA: TGTGCCACCGCGATGGAAGGAAGCAATCAGCCCCAGCATTTT.